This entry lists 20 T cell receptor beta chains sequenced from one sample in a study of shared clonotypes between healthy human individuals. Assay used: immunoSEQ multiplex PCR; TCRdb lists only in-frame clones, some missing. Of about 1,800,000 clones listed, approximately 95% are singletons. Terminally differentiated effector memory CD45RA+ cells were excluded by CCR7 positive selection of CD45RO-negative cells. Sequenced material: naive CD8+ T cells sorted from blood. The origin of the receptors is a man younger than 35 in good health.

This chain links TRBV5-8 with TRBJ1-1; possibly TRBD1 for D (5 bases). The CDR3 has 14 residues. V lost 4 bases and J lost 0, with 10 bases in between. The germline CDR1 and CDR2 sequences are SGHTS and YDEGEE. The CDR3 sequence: CASSPGTVNTEAFF. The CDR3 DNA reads TGTGCCAGCAGCCCTGGGACGGTGAACACTGAAGCTTTCTTT. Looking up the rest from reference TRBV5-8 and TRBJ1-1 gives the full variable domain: EAGVTQSPTHLIKTRGQQATLRCSPISGHTSVYWYQQALGLGLQFLLWYDEGEERNRGNFPPRFSGRQFPNYSSELNVNALELEDSALYLCASSPGTVNTEAFFGQGTRLTVV.

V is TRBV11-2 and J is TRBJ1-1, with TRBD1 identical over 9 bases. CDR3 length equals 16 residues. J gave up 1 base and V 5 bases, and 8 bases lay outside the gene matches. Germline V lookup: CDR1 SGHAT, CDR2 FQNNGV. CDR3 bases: TGTGCCAGCAGCCACCGGACAGGGGATGGGAACACTGAAGCTTTCTTT. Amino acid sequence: CASSHRTGDGNTEAFF.

CDR3 bases: TGTGCCAGCAGTTTCGGTACAGGGTCGGTTTCACCCCTCCACTTT. Residues: CASSFGTGSVSPLHF. The rearrangement uses TRBV27 and TRBJ1-6; a weak D match, TRBD1 (6 bases). Looked up from germline, CDR1 is MNHEY and CDR2 is SMNVEV (reference sequence). The CDR3 sequence is 15 residues long. Trimming shortened V by 3 bases and J by 9 bases, and 15 bases separated the two germline ends.

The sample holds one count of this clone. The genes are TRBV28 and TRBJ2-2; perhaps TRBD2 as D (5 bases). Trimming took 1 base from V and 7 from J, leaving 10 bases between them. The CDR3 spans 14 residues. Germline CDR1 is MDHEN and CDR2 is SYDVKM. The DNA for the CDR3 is TGTGCCAGCAGTTTATTGGGGAGCCACGGGGAGCTGTTTTTT. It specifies CASSLLGSHGELFF.

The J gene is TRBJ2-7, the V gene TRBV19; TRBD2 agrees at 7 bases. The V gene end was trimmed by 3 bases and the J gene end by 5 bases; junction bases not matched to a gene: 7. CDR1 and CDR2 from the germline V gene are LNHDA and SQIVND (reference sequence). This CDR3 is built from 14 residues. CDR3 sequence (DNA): TGTGCCAGTAGTATGGGGGAGGGGATCAACGAGCAGTACTTC. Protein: CASSMGEGINEQYF.

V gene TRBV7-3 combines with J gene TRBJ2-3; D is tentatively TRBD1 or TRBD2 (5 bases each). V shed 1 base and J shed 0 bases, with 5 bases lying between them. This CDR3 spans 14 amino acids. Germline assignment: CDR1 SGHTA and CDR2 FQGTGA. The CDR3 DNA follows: TGTGCCAGCAGCTTAAGGGGGAGCACAGATACGCAGTATTTT. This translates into CASSLRGSTDTQYF.

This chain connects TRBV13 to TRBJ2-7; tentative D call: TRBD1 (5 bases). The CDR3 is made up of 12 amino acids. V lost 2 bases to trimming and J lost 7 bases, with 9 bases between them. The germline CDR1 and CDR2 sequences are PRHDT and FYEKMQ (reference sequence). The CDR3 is CASSLIGEEQYF. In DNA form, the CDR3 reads TGTGCCAGCAGCTTAATAGGGGAAGAGCAGTACTTC.

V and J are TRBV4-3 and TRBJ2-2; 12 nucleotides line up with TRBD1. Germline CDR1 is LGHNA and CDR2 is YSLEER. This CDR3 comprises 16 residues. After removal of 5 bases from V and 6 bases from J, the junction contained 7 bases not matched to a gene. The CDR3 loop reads CASSDRGQGAAGELFF. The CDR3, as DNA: TGCGCCAGCAGCGATAGGGGACAGGGGGCGGCCGGGGAGCTGTTTTTT.

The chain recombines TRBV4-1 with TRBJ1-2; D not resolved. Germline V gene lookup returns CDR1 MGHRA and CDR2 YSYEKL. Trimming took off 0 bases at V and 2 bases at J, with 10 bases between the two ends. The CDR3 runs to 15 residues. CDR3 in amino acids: CASSQEFGKNYGYTF. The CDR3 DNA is TGCGCCAGCAGCCAAGAATTCGGCAAAAACTATGGCTACACCTTC.

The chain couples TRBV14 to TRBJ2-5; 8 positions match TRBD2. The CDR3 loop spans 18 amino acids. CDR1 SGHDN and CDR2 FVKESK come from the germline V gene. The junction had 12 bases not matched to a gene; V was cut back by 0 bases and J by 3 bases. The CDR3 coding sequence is TGTGCCAGCAGCCAAGATCCCTGGACTAGCCAGAGGGAAGAGACCCAGTACTTC. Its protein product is CASSQDPWTSQREETQYF. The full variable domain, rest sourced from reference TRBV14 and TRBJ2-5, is EAGVTQFPSHSVIEKGQTVTLRCDPISGHDNLYWYRRVMGKEIKFLLHFVKESKQDESGMPNNRFLAERTGGTYSTLKVQPAELEDSGVYFCASSQDPWTSQREETQYFGPGTRLLVL.

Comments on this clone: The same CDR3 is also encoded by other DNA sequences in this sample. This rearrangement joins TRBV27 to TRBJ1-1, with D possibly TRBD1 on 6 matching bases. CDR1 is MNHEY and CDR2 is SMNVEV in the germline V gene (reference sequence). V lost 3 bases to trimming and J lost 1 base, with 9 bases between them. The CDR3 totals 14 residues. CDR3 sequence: CASSLGGGNTEAFF. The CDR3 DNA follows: TGTGCCAGCAGTTTGGGGGGCGGGAACACTGAAGCTTTCTTT.

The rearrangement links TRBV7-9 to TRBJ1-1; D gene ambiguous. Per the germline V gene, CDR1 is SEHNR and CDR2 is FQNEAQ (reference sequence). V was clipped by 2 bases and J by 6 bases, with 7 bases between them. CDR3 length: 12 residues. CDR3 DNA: TGTGCCAGCAGCTTATCCGCCCCTGAAGCTTTCTTT. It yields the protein CASSLSAPEAFF.

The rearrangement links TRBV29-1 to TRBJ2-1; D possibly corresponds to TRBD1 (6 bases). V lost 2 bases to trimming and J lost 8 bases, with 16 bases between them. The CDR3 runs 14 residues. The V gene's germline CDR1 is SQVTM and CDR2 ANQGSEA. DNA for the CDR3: TGCAGCGTTGAACTCAGGGGACAAGGGGATGAGCAGTTCTTC. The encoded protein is CSVELRGQGDEQFF.

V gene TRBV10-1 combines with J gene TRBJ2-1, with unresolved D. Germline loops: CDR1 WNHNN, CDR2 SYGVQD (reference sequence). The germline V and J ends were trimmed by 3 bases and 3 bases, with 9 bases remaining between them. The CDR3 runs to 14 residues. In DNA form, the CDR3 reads TGCGCCAGCAGTGATTCGGACCACTACAATGAGCAGTTCTTC. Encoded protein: CASSDSDHYNEQFF.

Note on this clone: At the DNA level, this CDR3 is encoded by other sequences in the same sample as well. For the CDR3, the DNA is TGTGCCAGTAGTATAGGTGGGCAGCCCCAGCATTTT. It yields the protein CASSIGGQPQHF. The V call is TRBV19, the J call TRBJ1-5; D not resolved. Trimming took 1 base from V and 7 from J, leaving 5 bases between them. Germline V gene lookup returns CDR1 LNHDA and CDR2 SQIVND (reference sequence). This CDR3 contains 12 residues.

DNA for the CDR3: TGTGCCAGCAGCTTAAGGAGAGGCAATGAGCAGTTCTTC. It specifies CASSLRRGNEQFF. V usage is TRBV13 and J usage is TRBJ2-1; no clear D gene. The V and J ends lost 2 bases and 6 bases respectively, with 8 bases between them. The germline gives CDR1 PRHDT, CDR2 FYEKMQ (reference sequence). This CDR3 has 13 amino acids.

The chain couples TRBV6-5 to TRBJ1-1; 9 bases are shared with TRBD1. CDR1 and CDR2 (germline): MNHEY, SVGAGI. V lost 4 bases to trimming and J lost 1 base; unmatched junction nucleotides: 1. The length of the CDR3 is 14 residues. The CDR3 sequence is CASSLDRGNTEAFF. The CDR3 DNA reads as TGTGCCAGCAGTTTGGACAGGGGGAACACTGAAGCTTTCTTT.

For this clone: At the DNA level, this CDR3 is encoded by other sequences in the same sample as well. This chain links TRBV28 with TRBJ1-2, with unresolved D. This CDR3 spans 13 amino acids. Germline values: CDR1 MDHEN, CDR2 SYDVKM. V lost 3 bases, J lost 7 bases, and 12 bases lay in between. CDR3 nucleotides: TGTGCCAGCAGTTTTTCCGAAGGCGGTGGCTACACCTTC. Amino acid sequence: CASSFSEGGGYTF.

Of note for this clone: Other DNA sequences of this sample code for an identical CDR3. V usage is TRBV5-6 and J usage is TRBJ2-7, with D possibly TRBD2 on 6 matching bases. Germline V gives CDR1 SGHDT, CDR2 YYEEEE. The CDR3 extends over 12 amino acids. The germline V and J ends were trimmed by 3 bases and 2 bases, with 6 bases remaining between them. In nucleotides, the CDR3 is TGTGCCAGCAGCTCGGGAGCCTACGAGCAGTACTTC. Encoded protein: CASSSGAYEQYF.

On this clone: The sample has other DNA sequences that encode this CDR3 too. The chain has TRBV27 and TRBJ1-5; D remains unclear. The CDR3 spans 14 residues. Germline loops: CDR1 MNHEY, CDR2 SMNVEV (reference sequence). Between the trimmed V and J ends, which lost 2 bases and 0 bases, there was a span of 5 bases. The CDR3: CASSLGISNQPQHF. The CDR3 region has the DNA TGTGCCAGCAGTTTAGGAATTAGCAATCAGCCCCAGCATTTT.